What follows describes a single TCR beta chain. This entry comes from a study of blood T cell repertoires in COVID-19. Study overall: Acute and convalescent COVID-19 specimens originated in the United States, Italy and Spain. T cells, B-cell-depleted T cells, or PBMCs supplied cDNA or gDNA.

In the original workflow: Estimation of nucleated cell counts was performed using reference gene primer amplification. Only in-frame clones appear in the TCRdb table, and some are missing; sequencing was by immunoSEQ multiplex PCR. V, J and clone size are taken as reported in that table, and D and trimming were inferred from the DNA itself. The sample holds 200,000 to 300,000 clones, 80% to 85% seen once. Germline V CDR1 and CDR2: SEHNR, FQNEAQ (reference sequence). This CDR3 spans 16 amino acids. The V and J ends lost 5 bases and 7 bases, in that order; junction bases with no gene match: 12. This TCR came from a man in his 60s with acute or convalescent COVID-19. V and J are TRBV7-9 and TRBJ2-3, with 10 bases aligning to TRBD2. Sequencing used peripheral blood. CDR3 coding DNA: TGTGCCAGCAGCCCTCTAGCGGGGGCCCGGTTAAATACGCAGTATTTT. Translation gives CASSPLAGARLNTQYF.